This paragraph covers one TCR beta chain sequence. V was trimmed by 6 bases and J by 13 bases, leaving 18 bases between them. Germline CDR1 and CDR2: MNHEY and SVGAGI. The CDR3 is 13 residues long. Using immunoSEQ multiplex PCR, the repertoire was profiled, and TCRdb retains in-frame clones only, with some absent. Found here are tens of thousands of clones, more than 70% of them singletons; the top ten hold about 12%. This sample stems from a study of cytomegalovirus exposure and HLA in healthy donors. The origin of this receptor is a woman aged 18-29 years in good health and CMV-seropositive. The chain recombines TRBV6-5 with TRBJ1-4, with a weak D call TRBD1 (6 bases). Sequenced: PBMCs. The CDR3 bases are TGTGCCAGCAGAATAAATATCGACAGGCCACTGTTTTTT. This sequence encodes CASRINIDRPLFF.